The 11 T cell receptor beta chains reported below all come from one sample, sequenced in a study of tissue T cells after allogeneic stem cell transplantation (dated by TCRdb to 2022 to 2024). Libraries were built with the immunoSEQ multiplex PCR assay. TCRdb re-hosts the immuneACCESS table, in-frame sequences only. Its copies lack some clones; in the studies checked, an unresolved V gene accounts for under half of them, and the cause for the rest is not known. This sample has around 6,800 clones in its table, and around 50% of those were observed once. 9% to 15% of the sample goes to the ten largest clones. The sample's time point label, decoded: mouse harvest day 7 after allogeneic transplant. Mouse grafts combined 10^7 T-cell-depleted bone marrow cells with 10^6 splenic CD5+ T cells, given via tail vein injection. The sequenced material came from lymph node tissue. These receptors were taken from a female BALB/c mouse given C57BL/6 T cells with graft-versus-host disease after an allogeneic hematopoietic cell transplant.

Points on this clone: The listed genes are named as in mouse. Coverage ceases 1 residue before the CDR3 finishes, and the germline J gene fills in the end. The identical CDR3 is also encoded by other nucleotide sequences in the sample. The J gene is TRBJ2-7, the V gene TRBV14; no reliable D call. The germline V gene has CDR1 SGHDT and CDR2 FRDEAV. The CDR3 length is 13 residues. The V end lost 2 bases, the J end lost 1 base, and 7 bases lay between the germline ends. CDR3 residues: CASSLRGSYEQYF. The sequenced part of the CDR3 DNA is TGTGCCAGCAGTTTACGGGGTTCCTATGAACAGTAC.

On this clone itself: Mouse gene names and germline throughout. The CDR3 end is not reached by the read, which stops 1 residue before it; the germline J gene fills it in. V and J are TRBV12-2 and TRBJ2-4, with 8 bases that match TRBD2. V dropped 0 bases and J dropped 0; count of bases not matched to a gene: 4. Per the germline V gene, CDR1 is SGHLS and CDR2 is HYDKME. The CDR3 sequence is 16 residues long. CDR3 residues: CASSLGWGVSQNTLYF. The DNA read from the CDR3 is TGTGCCAGCTCTCTCGGCTGGGGGGTTAGTCAAAACACCTTGTAC.

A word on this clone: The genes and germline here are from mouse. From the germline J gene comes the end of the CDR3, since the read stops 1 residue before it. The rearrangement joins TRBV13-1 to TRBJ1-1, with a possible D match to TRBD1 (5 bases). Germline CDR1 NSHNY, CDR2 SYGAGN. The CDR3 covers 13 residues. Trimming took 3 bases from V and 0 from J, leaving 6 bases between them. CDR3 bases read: TGTGCCAGCAGTGGACAGTCAAACACAGAAGTCTTC. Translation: CASSGQSNTEVF. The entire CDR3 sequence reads CASSGQSNTEVFF.

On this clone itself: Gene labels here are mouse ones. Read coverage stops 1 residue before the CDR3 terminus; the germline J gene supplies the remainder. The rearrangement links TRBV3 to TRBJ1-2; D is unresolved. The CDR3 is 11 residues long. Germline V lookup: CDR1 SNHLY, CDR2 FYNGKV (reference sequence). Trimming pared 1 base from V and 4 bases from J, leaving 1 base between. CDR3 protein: CASSLGSDYTF. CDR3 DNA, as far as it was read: TGTGCCAGCAGCTTAGGCTCCGACTACACC.

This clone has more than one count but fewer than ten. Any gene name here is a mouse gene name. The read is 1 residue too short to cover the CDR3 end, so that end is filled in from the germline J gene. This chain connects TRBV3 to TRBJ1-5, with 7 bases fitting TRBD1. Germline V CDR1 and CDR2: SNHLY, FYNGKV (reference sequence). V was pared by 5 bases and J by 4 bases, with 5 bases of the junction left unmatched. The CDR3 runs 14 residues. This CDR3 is CASSQGGGNQAPLF. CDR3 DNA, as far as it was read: TGTGCCAGCAGCCAGGGGGGCGGGAACCAGGCTCCGCTT. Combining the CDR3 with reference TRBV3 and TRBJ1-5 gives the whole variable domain GPKVLQIPSHQIIDMGQMVTLNCDPVSNHLYFYWYKQILGQQMEFLVNFYNGKVMEKSKLFKDQFSVERPDGSYFTLKIQPTALEDSAVYFCASSQGGGNQAPLFGEGTRLSVL.

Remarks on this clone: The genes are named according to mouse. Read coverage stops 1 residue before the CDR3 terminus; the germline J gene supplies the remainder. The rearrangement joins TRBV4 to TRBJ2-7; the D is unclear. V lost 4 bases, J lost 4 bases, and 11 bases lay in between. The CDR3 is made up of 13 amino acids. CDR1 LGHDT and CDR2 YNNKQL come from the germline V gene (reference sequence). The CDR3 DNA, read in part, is TGTGCCAGCAGCTTAGCCCCGGAATATGAACAGTAC. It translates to CASSLAPEYEQY. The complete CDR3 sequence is CASSLAPEYEQYF.

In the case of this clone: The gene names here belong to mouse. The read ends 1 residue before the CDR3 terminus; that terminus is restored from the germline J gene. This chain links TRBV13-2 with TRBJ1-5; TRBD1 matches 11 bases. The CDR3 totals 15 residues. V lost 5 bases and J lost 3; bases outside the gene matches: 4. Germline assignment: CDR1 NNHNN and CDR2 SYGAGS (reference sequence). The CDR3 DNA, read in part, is TGTGCCAGCGGCGCCGGGACAGGGGGCAACCAGGCTCCGCTT. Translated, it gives CASGAGTGGNQAPL. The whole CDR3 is CASGAGTGGNQAPLF.

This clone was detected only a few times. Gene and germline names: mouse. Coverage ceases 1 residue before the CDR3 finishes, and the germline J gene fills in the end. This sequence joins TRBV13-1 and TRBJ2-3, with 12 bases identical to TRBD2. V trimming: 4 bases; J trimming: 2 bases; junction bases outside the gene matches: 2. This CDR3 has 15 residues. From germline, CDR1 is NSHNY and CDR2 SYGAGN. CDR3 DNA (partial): TGTGCCAGCAGTCGGACTGGGGGGGTTGCAGAAACGCTGTAT. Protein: CASSRTGGVAETLY. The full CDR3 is CASSRTGGVAETLYF.

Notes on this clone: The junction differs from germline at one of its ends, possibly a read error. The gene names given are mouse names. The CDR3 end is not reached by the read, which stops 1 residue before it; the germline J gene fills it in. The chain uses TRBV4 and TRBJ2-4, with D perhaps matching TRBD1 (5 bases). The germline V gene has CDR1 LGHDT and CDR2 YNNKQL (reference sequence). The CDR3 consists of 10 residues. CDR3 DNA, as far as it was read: TGTGCCCGCAGGGATAACACCTTGTAC. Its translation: CARRDNTLY. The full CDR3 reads CARRDNTLYF.

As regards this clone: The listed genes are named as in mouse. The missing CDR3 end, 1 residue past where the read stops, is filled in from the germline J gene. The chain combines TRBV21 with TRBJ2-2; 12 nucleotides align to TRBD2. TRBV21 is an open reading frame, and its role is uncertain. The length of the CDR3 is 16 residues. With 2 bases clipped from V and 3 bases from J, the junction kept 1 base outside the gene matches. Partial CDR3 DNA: TGTGCTAGCAGTCAAGGGGACTGGGGGGACACCGGGCAGCTCTAC. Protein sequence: CASSQGDWGDTGQLY. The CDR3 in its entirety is CASSQGDWGDTGQLYF.

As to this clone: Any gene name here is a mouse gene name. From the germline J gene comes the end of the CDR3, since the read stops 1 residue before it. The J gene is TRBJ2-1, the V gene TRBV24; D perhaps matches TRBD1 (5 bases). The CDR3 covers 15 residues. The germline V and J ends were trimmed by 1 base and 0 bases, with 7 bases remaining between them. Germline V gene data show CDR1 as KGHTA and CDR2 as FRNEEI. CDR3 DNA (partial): TGTGCCAGCAGTCTGTCAGGGTATAACTATGCTGAGCAGTTC. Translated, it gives CASSLSGYNYAEQF. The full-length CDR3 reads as CASSLSGYNYAEQFF.